This is a list of T cell receptor beta chains from one sample in a study of blood T cell repertoires in COVID-19. Assay: immunoSEQ multiplex PCR; the TCRdb copy retains only in-frame clones and omits some. The table has 250,000 to 350,000 clones, about 87% seen once. Sequencing input: PBMCs or T cells enriched from blood (not recorded which). The receptor source for this set is a woman in her 30s who had recovered from COVID-19. The CDR3 runs from the conserved cysteine through the conserved F or W. Fields, in order: clone size, D gene, J gene, V gene, CDR3 DNA, CDR3 protein. The D gene is left open where the match is weak. Not every row has a clone size; where given, it reads once, few, many or a size class.

clone_size: NA
d_call: TRBD1
j_call: TRBJ1-2
v_call: TRBV5-6
cdr3_nt: TGTGCCAGCAGCTTGGGTACAGGGGGCGCCGTCTATGGCTACACCTTC
cdr3_aa: CASSLGTGGAVYGYTF

clone_size: NA
d_call: TRBD1
j_call: TRBJ1-1
v_call: TRBV6-1
cdr3_nt: TGTGCCAGCAGTGCACCTGGACAGGGAATGAACACTGAAGCTTTCTTT
cdr3_aa: CASSAPGQGMNTEAFF

clone_size: NA
d_call: TRBD1
j_call: TRBJ2-7
v_call: TRBV27
cdr3_nt: TGTGCCAGCAGAGGACAGGGGGGGGACGAGCAGTACTTC
cdr3_aa: CASRGQGGDEQYF

clone_size: once
d_call: NA
j_call: TRBJ1-2
v_call: TRBV25-1
cdr3_nt: TGTGCCAGCTGCGCCGGGGAGGCGGATGGCTACACCTTC
cdr3_aa: CASCAGEADGYTF

clone_size: NA
d_call: NA
j_call: TRBJ1-5
v_call: TRBV24-1
cdr3_nt: TGTGCCACCAGTGATTTGCCCGGTACCAATCAGCCCCAGCATTTT
cdr3_aa: CATSDLPGTNQPQHF

clone_size: NA
d_call: NA
j_call: TRBJ1-1
v_call: TRBV11-2
cdr3_nt: TGTGCCAGCAGCCTGATGCCGGGACAACTGAACACTGAAGCTTTCTTT
cdr3_aa: CASSLMPGQLNTEAFF

clone_size: NA
d_call: TRBD2
j_call: TRBJ2-1
v_call: TRBV7-7
cdr3_nt: TGTGCCAGCAGCTTACTAGCGGGGGTAAACAATGAGCAGTTCTTC
cdr3_aa: CASSLLAGVNNEQFF

clone_size: once
d_call: TRBD1
j_call: TRBJ1-1
v_call: TRBV11-2
cdr3_nt: TGTGCCAGCAGCTTAGCGGGACAGGTGAACACTGAAGCTTTCTTT
cdr3_aa: CASSLAGQVNTEAFF

clone_size: NA
d_call: NA
j_call: TRBJ2-3
v_call: TRBV9
cdr3_nt: TGTGCCAGTACCGACCAGGGACAAATACGAAGCACAGATACGCAGTATTTT
cdr3_aa: CASTDQGQIRSTDTQYF

clone_size: NA
d_call: NA
j_call: TRBJ1-6
v_call: TRBV6-6
cdr3_nt: TGTGCCAGCAGTTACTTCGGGGATAGAAATAATTCACCCCTCCACTTT
cdr3_aa: CASSYFGDRNNSPLHF

clone_size: NA
d_call: NA
j_call: TRBJ1-5
v_call: TRBV19
cdr3_nt: TGTGCCAGTAGTATAGCAGGGTATAGCAATCAGCCCCAGCATTTT
cdr3_aa: CASSIAGYSNQPQHF

clone_size: NA
d_call: TRBD1
j_call: TRBJ1-1
v_call: TRBV18
cdr3_nt: TGTGCCAGCTCAGCCCGGACAGGGGGCATGGGCACTGAAGCTTTCTTT
cdr3_aa: CASSARTGGMGTEAFF

clone_size: NA
d_call: NA
j_call: TRBJ1-1
v_call: TRBV4-1
cdr3_nt: TGCGCCAGCAGCCAGGTAGGGGGGGGCCCTATCCGGGACACTGAAGCTTTCTTT
cdr3_aa: CASSQVGGGPIRDTEAFF

clone_size: NA
d_call: NA
j_call: TRBJ2-3
v_call: TRBV3-1/TRBV3-2
cdr3_nt: TGTGCCAGCAGCCAAGGAGGGGGGGCCGCAGATACGCAGTATTTT
cdr3_aa: CASSQGGGAADTQYF

clone_size: NA
d_call: TRBD1
j_call: TRBJ2-2
v_call: TRBV6-1
cdr3_nt: TGTGCCAGCAGCCGACCCGGACAGGCCGGGGAGCTGTTTTTT
cdr3_aa: CASSRPGQAGELFF

clone_size: NA
d_call: NA
j_call: TRBJ2-1
v_call: TRBV7-6
cdr3_nt: TGTGCCAGCAGCTTAGCGGGGGGGCTTTACAATGAGCAGTTCTTC
cdr3_aa: CASSLAGGLYNEQFF

clone_size: NA
d_call: NA
j_call: TRBJ2-2
v_call: TRBV7-2
cdr3_nt: TGTGCCAGCAGCACTGTGGGAGTCCGGGACACCGGGGAGCTGTTTTTT
cdr3_aa: CASSTVGVRDTGELFF

clone_size: NA
d_call: TRBD2
j_call: TRBJ2-2
v_call: TRBV3-1/TRBV3-2
cdr3_nt: TGTGCCAGCAGCCGTAGCGGGGGGTTGGGCTTGCGCGCGGACACCGGGGAGCTGTTTTTT
cdr3_aa: CASSRSGGLGLRADTGELFF

clone_size: NA
d_call: TRBD2
j_call: TRBJ2-3
v_call: TRBV4-2
cdr3_nt: TGTGCCAGCAGCCAAGTAAGAAGCGGGGGGACAGATACGCAGTATTTT
cdr3_aa: CASSQVRSGGTDTQYF

clone_size: NA
d_call: TRBD2
j_call: TRBJ2-2
v_call: TRBV29-1
cdr3_nt: TGCAGCGTTGAAGATCTAGCGGGGGGGAACGGGGAGCTGTTTTTT
cdr3_aa: CSVEDLAGGNGELFF

clone_size: NA
d_call: TRBD1
j_call: TRBJ1-5
v_call: TRBV27
cdr3_nt: TGTGCCGGCAGTTTCTCAGGGGGCGGTAATCAGCCCCAGCATTTT
cdr3_aa: CAGSFSGGGNQPQHF

clone_size: NA
d_call: TRBD1
j_call: TRBJ1-2
v_call: TRBV7-8
cdr3_nt: TGTGCCAGCAGCCGGGACAGCGGTTATGGCTACACCTTC
cdr3_aa: CASSRDSGYGYTF

clone_size: NA
d_call: NA
j_call: TRBJ1-2
v_call: TRBV9
cdr3_nt: TGTGCCAGCAGCTATGGGCCCTTCCCTTATGGCTACACCTTC
cdr3_aa: CASSYGPFPYGYTF

clone_size: NA
d_call: NA
j_call: TRBJ2-2
v_call: TRBV18
cdr3_nt: TGTGCCAGCTCACCACGGCAGAACACCGGGGAGCTGTTTTTT
cdr3_aa: CASSPRQNTGELFF

clone_size: NA
d_call: TRBD1
j_call: TRBJ2-7
v_call: TRBV6-5
cdr3_nt: TGTGCCAGCAGTCCAGGGGGCGGGTACGAGCAGTACTTC
cdr3_aa: CASSPGGGYEQYF

clone_size: NA
d_call: TRBD1
j_call: TRBJ1-5
v_call: TRBV28
cdr3_nt: TGTGCCAGCAGCCGGGTGACAGGGGTATTCGATCAGCCCCAGCATTTT
cdr3_aa: CASSRVTGVFDQPQHF

clone_size: NA
d_call: TRBD1
j_call: TRBJ1-6
v_call: TRBV30
cdr3_nt: TGTGCCAGAGGACAGGGTAATAATTCACCCCTCCACTTT
cdr3_aa: CARGQGNNSPLHF

clone_size: NA
d_call: NA
j_call: TRBJ1-6
v_call: TRBV5-8
cdr3_nt: TGTGCCAGCAGCTTGGGGCAGGCAGGTTCACCCCTCCACTTT
cdr3_aa: CASSLGQAGSPLHF

clone_size: NA
d_call: NA
j_call: TRBJ1-3
v_call: TRBV7-8
cdr3_nt: TGTGCCAGCAGCTTAGGGGAGGGGGGTGGAAACACCATATATTTT
cdr3_aa: CASSLGEGGGNTIYF

clone_size: NA
d_call: NA
j_call: TRBJ1-1
v_call: TRBV5-4
cdr3_nt: TGTGCCAGCAGCTTGGCCGGGCGAGGGGAAGCTTTCTTT
cdr3_aa: CASSLAGRGEAFF

clone_size: few
d_call: NA
j_call: TRBJ1-6
v_call: TRBV30
cdr3_nt: TGTGCCAGCCTCTCTGGGAGCCAGCAAAATTCACCCCTCCACTTT
cdr3_aa: CASLSGSQQNSPLHF

clone_size: NA
d_call: NA
j_call: TRBJ1-3
v_call: TRBV3-1/TRBV3-2
cdr3_nt: TGTGCCAGCAGCCAAGAGACAGGCTCTGGAAACACCATATATTTT
cdr3_aa: CASSQETGSGNTIYF

clone_size: NA
d_call: NA
j_call: TRBJ1-2
v_call: TRBV25-1
cdr3_nt: TGTGCCAGCAGTGACCCCGGGGGGTCCCACTATGGCTACACCTTC
cdr3_aa: CASSDPGGSHYGYTF

clone_size: once
d_call: NA
j_call: TRBJ1-5
v_call: TRBV9
cdr3_nt: TGTGCCAGCAGCGGTGGGACTGATTACAGTATAGATCAGCCCCAGCATTTT
cdr3_aa: CASSGGTDYSIDQPQHF

clone_size: NA
d_call: NA
j_call: TRBJ1-3
v_call: TRBV4-1
cdr3_nt: TGCGCCAGCAGCCAAGAAAGACAGGTAGATTCGAACACCATATATTTT
cdr3_aa: CASSQERQVDSNTIYF

clone_size: NA
d_call: TRBD1
j_call: TRBJ1-5
v_call: TRBV11-2
cdr3_nt: TGTGCCAGCAGCTTAGAAACCGGGACAGGCTTGAATCAGCCCCAGCATTTT
cdr3_aa: CASSLETGTGLNQPQHF

clone_size: NA
d_call: NA
j_call: TRBJ1-2
v_call: TRBV19
cdr3_nt: TGTGCCAGTGGTAAACCGGGACTGGCGGTCTATGGCTACACCTTC
cdr3_aa: CASGKPGLAVYGYTF

clone_size: NA
d_call: NA
j_call: TRBJ1-1
v_call: TRBV12-3/TRBV12-4
cdr3_nt: TGTGCCAGCAGTTTTCAGGGCAACACTGAAGCTTTCTTT
cdr3_aa: CASSFQGNTEAFF

clone_size: once
d_call: NA
j_call: TRBJ1-1
v_call: TRBV6-1
cdr3_nt: TGTGCCAGCAGTGAAGTCGGGTCGTCTGAAGCTTTCTTT
cdr3_aa: CASSEVGSSEAFF

clone_size: NA
d_call: TRBD1
j_call: TRBJ1-5
v_call: TRBV29-1
cdr3_nt: TGCAGCGTACAGGGGGGGAGCAATCAGCCCCAGCATTTT
cdr3_aa: CSVQGGSNQPQHF

clone_size: NA
d_call: TRBD2
j_call: TRBJ2-1
v_call: TRBV4-2
cdr3_nt: TGTGCCAGCAGCTCACTAGCGGGGGGTTACAATGAGCAGTTCTTC
cdr3_aa: CASSSLAGGYNEQFF

clone_size: NA
d_call: NA
j_call: TRBJ1-2
v_call: TRBV4-2
cdr3_nt: TGTGCCAGCAGCCAAGTGGAGACAGAACTCTACACCTTC
cdr3_aa: CASSQVETELYTF

clone_size: NA
d_call: NA
j_call: TRBJ2-2
v_call: TRBV6-5
cdr3_nt: TGTGCCAGCAGACAGGGAAGTCCCGGGGAGCTGTTTTTT
cdr3_aa: CASRQGSPGELFF

clone_size: once
d_call: TRBD1
j_call: TRBJ1-3
v_call: TRBV29-1
cdr3_nt: TGCAGCGTCCACCCACGTGACCCCGGGACAGCAGTCTTCCTCTCTGGAAACACCATATATTTT
cdr3_aa: CSVHPRDPGTAVFLSGNTIYF

clone_size: NA
d_call: NA
j_call: TRBJ1-2
v_call: TRBV19
cdr3_nt: TGTGCCAGTAGTATAACGTTCCGTAGAGGCTACACCTTC
cdr3_aa: CASSITFRRGYTF

clone_size: NA
d_call: NA
j_call: TRBJ2-5
v_call: TRBV11-2
cdr3_nt: TGTGCCAGCAGCTTAGACTACCAAGAGACCCAGTACTTC
cdr3_aa: CASSLDYQETQYF

clone_size: NA
d_call: NA
j_call: TRBJ2-5
v_call: TRBV10-3
cdr3_nt: TGTGCCATCAGTGCGCCGGGAGAGACCCAGTACTTC
cdr3_aa: CAISAPGETQYF

clone_size: NA
d_call: NA
j_call: TRBJ1-2
v_call: TRBV4-3
cdr3_nt: TGCGCCAGCAGCCAAGAAGGGGGACACTATGGCTACACCTTC
cdr3_aa: CASSQEGGHYGYTF

clone_size: NA
d_call: NA
j_call: TRBJ1-5
v_call: TRBV4-1
cdr3_nt: TGCGCCAGCAGCCCTACAGGTCCCAATCAGCCCCAGCATTTT
cdr3_aa: CASSPTGPNQPQHF

clone_size: NA
d_call: NA
j_call: TRBJ1-2
v_call: TRBV28
cdr3_nt: TGTGCCAGCAGCCCGGGACTGCTCTATGGCTACACCTTC
cdr3_aa: CASSPGLLYGYTF

clone_size: few
d_call: NA
j_call: TRBJ2-5
v_call: TRBV4-1
cdr3_nt: TGCGCCAGCAGCCCGCAAGCCGACAGTAGAGTGCCCCAGTACTTC
cdr3_aa: CASSPQADSRVPQYF

clone_size: NA
d_call: TRBD2
j_call: TRBJ2-3
v_call: TRBV11-1
cdr3_nt: TGTGCCAGCAGCTCTAGCGGGGGGGTTAGCGATACGCAGTATTTT
cdr3_aa: CASSSSGGVSDTQYF

clone_size: NA
d_call: TRBD1
j_call: TRBJ1-4
v_call: TRBV7-8
cdr3_nt: TGTGCCAGCAGCTTAGTGGGACAGGGCCTTAATGAAAAACTGTTTTTT
cdr3_aa: CASSLVGQGLNEKLFF

clone_size: NA
d_call: TRBD1
j_call: TRBJ1-6
v_call: TRBV11-1
cdr3_nt: TGTGCCAGCAGCCTCCGACAGGGACGAAATTCACCCCTCCACTTT
cdr3_aa: CASSLRQGRNSPLHF

clone_size: NA
d_call: TRBD1
j_call: TRBJ2-2
v_call: TRBV5-6
cdr3_nt: TGTGCCAGCAGCAGGACAGGGATTGCGAACACCGGGGAGCTGTTTTTT
cdr3_aa: CASSRTGIANTGELFF